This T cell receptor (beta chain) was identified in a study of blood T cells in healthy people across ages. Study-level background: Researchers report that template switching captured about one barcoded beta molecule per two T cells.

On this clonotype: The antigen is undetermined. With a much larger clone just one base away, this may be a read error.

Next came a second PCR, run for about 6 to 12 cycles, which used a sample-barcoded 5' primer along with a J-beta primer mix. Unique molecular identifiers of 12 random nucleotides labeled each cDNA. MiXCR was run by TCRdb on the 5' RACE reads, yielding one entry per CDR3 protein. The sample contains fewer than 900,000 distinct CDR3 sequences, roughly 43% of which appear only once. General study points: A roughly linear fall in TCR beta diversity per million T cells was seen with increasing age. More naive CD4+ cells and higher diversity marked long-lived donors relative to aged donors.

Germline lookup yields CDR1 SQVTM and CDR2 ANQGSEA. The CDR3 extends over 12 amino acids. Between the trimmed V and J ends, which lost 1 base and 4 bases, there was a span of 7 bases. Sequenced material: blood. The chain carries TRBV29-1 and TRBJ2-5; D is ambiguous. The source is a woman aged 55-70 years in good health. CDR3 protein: CSVEAQTETQYF. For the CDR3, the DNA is TGCAGCGTTGAAGCACAGACAGAGACCCAGTACTTC.